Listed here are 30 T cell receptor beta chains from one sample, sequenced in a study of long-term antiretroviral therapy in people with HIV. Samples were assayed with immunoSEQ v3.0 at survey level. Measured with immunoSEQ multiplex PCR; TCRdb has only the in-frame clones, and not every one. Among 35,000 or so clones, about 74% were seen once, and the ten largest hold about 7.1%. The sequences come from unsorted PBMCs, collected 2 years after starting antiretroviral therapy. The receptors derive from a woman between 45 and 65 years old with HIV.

Written as DNA, the CDR3 is TGTGCCTGGAGGACCCTACAGGGATTGGACGGAAACACCATATATTTT. It yields the protein CAWRTLQGLDGNTIYF. The gene calls are TRBV30 and TRBJ1-3, with D possibly TRBD1 on 6 matching bases. The CDR3 covers 16 residues. Deletions cut 3 bases from V and 4 bases from J, with 19 bases between. CDR1 is GTSNPN, CDR2 SVGIG, per germline (reference sequence).

This chain's CDR3 is CASSTRGARTEAFF. The CDR3 nucleotides read TGTGCCAGCAGTACGAGAGGGGCTCGGACTGAAGCTTTCTTT. The chain couples TRBV25-1 to TRBJ1-1; TRBD1 is a possible D gene (5 bases). The CDR3 is 14 residues long. CDR1 is MGHDK and CDR2 is SYGVNS in the germline V gene. The V and J ends lost 5 bases and 5 bases respectively, with 15 bases between them.

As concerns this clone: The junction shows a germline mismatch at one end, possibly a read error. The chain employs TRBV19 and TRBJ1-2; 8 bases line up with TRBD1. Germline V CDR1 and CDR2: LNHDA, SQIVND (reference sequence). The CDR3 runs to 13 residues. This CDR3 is CASSRTGNFGYTF. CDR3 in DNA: TGTGCCAGTAGTCGGACAGGGAACTTTGGCTACACCTTC. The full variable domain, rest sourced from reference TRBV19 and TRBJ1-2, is DGGITQSPKYLFRKEGQNVTLSCEQNLNHDAMYWYRQDPGQGLRLIYYSQIVNDFQKGDIAEGYSVSREKKESFPLTVTSAQKNPTAFYLCASSRTGNFGYTFGSGTRLTVV.

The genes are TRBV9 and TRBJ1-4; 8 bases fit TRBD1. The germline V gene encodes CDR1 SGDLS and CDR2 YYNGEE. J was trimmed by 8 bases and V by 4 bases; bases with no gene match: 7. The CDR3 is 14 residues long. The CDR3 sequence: CASSPHDRGEKLFF. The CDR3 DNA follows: TGTGCCAGCAGCCCCCACGACAGGGGCGAAAAACTGTTTTTT. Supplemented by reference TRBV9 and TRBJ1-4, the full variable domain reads DSGVTQTPKHLITATGQRVTLRCSPRSGDLSVYWYQQSLDQGLQFLIQYYNGEERAKGNILERFSAQQFPDLHSELNLSSLELGDSALYFCASSPHDRGEKLFFGSGTQLSVL.

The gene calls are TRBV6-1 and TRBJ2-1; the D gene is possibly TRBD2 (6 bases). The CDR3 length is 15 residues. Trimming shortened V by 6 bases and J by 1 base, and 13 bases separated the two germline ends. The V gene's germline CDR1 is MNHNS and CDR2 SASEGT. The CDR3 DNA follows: TGTGCCAGCAGCCGGGACTTGGTATCCTACAATGAGCAGTTCTTC. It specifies CASSRDLVSYNEQFF.

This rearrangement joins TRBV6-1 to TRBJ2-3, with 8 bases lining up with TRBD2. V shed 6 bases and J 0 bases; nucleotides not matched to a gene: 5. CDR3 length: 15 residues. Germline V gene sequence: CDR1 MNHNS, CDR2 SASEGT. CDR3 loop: CASSLAGPSTDTQYF. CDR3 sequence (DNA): TGTGCCAGCAGCTTAGCGGGACCTAGCACAGATACGCAGTATTTT.

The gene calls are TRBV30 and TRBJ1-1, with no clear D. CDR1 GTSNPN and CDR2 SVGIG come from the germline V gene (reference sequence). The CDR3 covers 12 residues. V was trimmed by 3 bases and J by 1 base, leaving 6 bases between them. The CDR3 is CAWRGWNTEAFF. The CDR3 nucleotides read TGTGCCTGGAGGGGGTGGAACACTGAAGCTTTCTTT.

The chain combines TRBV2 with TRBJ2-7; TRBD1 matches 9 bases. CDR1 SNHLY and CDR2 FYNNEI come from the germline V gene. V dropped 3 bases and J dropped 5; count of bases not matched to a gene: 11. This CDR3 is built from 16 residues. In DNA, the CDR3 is TGTGCCAGCAGTGACTCGGTCGGACAGGGGAGAAACGAGCAGTACTTC. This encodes CASSDSVGQGRNEQYF. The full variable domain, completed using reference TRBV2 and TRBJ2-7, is EPEVTQTPSHQVTQMGQEVILRCVPISNHLYFYWYRQILGQKVEFLVSFYNNEISEKSEIFDDQFSVERPDGSNFTLKIRSTKLEDSAMYFCASSDSVGQGRNEQYFGPGTRLTVT.

This CDR3 is CASSNRTGTNNQPQHF. The CDR3 DNA sequence: TGTGCCAGCAGCAACAGGACAGGGACAAACAATCAGCCCCAGCATTTT. The chain joins TRBV21-1 to TRBJ1-5; the table's D gene call, TRBD1, was not cross checked with the DNA. TRBV21-1 is a pseudogene segment. The CDR3 extends over 16 amino acids.

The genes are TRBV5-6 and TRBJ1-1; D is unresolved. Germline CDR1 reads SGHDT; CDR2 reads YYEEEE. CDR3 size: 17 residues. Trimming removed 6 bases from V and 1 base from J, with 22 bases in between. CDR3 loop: CASTTELGNRRNTEAFF. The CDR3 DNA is TGTGCCAGCACCACCGAACTCGGGAACCGGAGGAACACTGAAGCTTTCTTT.

This CDR3 reads CASRINRGSEAFF. CDR3 bases: TGTGCCAGTAGGATAAACAGGGGATCTGAAGCTTTCTTT. The J gene is TRBJ1-1, the V gene TRBV19; 7 nucleotides agree with TRBD1. This CDR3 is built from 13 residues. Unmatched junction bases numbered 7, after V lost 6 bases and J lost 6 bases. Germline-derived CDR1 and CDR2 are LNHDA and SQIVND (reference sequence).

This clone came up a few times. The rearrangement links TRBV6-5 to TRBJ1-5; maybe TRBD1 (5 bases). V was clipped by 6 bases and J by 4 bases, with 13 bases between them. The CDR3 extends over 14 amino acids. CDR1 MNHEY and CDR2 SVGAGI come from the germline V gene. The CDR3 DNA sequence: TGTGCCAGCAGCTTGGGGGGTCCTAATCAGCCCCAGCATTTT. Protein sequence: CASSLGGPNQPQHF.

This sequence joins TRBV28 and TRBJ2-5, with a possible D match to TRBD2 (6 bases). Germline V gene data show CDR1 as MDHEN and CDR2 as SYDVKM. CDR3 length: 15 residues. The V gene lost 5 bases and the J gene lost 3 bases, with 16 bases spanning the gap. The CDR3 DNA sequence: TGTGCCAGCAGTCCGCCGGGACCGGGAGAAGAGACCCAGTACTTC. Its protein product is CASSPPGPGEETQYF.

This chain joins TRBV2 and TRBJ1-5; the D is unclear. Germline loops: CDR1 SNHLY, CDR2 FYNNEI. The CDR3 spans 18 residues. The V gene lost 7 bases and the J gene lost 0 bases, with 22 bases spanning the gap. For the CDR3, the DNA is TGTGCCAGCACTATTGACCGGCTTGGGCTCATTAGCAATCAGCCCCAGCATTTT. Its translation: CASTIDRLGLISNQPQHF.

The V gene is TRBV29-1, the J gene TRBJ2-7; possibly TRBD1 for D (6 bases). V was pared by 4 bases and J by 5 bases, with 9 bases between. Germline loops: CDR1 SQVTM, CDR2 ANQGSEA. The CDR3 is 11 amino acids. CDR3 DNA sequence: TGCAGCGTTGTCAGGGGCCACGAGCAGTACTTC. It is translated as CSVVRGHEQYF.

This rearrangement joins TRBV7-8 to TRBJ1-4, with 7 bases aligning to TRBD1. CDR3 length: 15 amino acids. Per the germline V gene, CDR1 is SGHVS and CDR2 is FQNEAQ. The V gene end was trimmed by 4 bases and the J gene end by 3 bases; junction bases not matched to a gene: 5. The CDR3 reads CASSYQGQPNEKLFF. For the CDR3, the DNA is TGTGCCAGCAGCTACCAGGGACAGCCTAATGAAAAACTGTTTTTT. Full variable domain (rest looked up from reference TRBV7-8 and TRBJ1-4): GAGVSQSPRYKVAKRGQDVALRCDPISGHVSLFWYQQALGQGPEFLTYFQNEAQLDKSGLPSDRFFAERPEGSVSTLKIQRTQQEDSAVYLCASSYQGQPNEKLFFGSGTQLSVL.

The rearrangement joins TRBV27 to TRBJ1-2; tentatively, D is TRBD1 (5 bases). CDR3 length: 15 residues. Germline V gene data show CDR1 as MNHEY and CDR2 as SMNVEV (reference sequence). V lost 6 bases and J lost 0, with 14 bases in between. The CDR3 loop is CASSPLRDANYGYTF. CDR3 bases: TGTGCCAGCAGCCCACTCCGGGACGCTAACTATGGCTACACCTTC.

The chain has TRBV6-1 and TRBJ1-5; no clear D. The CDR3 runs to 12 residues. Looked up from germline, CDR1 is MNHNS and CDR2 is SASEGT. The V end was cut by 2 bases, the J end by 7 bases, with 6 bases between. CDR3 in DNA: TGTGCCAGCAGTGAAACTTTCCAGCCCCAGCATTTT. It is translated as CASSETFQPQHF.

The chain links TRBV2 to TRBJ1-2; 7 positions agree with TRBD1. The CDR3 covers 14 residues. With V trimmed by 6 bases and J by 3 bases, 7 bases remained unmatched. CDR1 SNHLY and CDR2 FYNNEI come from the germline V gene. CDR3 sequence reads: CASRQGGGDYGYTF. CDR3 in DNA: TGTGCCAGCAGACAGGGAGGGGGCGACTATGGCTACACCTTC.

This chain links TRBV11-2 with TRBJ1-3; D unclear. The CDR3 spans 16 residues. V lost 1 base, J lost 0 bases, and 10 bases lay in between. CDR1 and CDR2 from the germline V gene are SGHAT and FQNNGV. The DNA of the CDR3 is TGTGCCAGCAGCTTAGTTGGCTCGTTCTCTGGAAACACCATATATTTT. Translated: CASSLVGSFSGNTIYF. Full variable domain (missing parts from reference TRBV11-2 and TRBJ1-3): EAGVAQSPRYKIIEKRQSVAFWCNPISGHATLYWYQQILGQGPKLLIQFQNNGVVDDSQLPKDRFSAERLKGVDSTLKIQPAKLEDSAVYLCASSLVGSFSGNTIYFGEGSWLTVV.

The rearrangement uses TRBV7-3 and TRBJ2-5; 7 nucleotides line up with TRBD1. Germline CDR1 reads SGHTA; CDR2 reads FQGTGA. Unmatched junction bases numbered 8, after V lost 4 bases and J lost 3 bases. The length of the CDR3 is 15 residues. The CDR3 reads CASSSIGTVEETQYF. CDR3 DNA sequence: TGTGCCAGCAGCTCAATCGGGACAGTTGAAGAGACCCAGTACTTC.

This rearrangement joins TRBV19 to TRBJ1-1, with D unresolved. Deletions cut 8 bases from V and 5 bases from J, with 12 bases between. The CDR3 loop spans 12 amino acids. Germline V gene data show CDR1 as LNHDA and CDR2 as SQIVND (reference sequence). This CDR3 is CASGFFRTEAFF. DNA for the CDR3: TGTGCCAGTGGGTTTTTTCGGACTGAAGCTTTCTTT.

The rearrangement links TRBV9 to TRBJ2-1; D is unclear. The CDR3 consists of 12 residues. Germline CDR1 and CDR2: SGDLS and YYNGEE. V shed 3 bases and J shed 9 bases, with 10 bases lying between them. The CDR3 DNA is TGTGCCAGCAGCGCCCACCCGTCTGAGCAGTTCTTC. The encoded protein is CASSAHPSEQFF.

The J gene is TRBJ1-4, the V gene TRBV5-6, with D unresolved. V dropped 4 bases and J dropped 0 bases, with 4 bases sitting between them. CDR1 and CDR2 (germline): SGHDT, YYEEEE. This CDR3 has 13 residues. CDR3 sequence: CASSIPTNEKLFF. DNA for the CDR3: TGTGCCAGCAGCATCCCAACTAATGAAAAACTGTTTTTT.

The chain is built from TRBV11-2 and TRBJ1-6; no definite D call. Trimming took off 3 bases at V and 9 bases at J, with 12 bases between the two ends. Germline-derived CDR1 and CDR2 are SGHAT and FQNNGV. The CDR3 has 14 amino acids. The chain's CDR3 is CASSFSPPSSPLHF. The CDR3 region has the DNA TGTGCCAGCAGCTTCTCGCCCCCCAGTTCACCCCTCCACTTT.

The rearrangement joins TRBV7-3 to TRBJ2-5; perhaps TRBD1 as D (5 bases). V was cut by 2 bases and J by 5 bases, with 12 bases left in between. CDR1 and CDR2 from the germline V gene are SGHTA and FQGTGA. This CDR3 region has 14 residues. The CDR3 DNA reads TGTGCCAGCAGCTTAGACAGAAGTTCTGAGACCCAGTACTTC. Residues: CASSLDRSSETQYF.

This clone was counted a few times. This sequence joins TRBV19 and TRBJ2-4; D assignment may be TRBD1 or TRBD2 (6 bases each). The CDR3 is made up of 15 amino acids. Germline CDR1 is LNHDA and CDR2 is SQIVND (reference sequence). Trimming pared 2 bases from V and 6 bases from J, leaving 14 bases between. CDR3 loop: CASSIRGAGGNIQYF. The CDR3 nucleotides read TGTGCCAGTAGTATAAGGGGGGCCGGGGGAAACATTCAGTACTTC.

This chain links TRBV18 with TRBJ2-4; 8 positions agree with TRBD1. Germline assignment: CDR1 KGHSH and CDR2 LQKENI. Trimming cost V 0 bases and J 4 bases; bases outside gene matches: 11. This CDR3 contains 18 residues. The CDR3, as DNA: TGTGCCAGCTCACCACCGAACCAGGGGGCAGGTTGGAAAAACATTCAGTACTTC. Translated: CASSPPNQGAGWKNIQYF. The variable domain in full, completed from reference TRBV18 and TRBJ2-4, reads NAGVMQNPRHLVRRRGQEARLRCSPMKGHSHVYWYRQLPEEGLKFMVYLQKENIIDESGMPKERFSAEFPKEGPSILRIQQVVRGDSAAYFCASSPPNQGAGWKNIQYFGAGTRLSVL.

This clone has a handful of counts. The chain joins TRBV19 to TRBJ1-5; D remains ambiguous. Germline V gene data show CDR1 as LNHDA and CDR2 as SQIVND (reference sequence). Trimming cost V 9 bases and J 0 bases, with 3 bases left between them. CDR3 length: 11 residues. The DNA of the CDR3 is TGTGCCAGCAATAGCAATCAGCCCCAGCATTTT. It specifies CASNSNQPQHF.

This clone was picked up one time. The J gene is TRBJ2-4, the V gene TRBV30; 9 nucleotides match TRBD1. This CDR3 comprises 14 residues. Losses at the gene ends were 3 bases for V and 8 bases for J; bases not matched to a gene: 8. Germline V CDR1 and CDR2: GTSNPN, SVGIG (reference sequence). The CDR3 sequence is CAWRPPGQGHIQYF. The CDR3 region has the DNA TGTGCCTGGAGGCCCCCTGGACAGGGGCACATTCAGTACTTC.